The entry below gives a single T cell receptor (beta chain) sequence along with its context. The data derive from a study of T cell responses to AZD1222 COVID-19 vaccine. Looking at the study overall: Second-dose schedules of about 4 or about 12 weeks were combined.

This CDR3 has 15 residues. V lost 5 bases and J lost 7, with 20 bases in between. Germline-derived CDR1 and CDR2 are SEHNR and FQNEAQ (reference sequence). Some clones are missing from TCRdb's copy, which holds only in-frame ones; the method was immunoSEQ multiplex PCR. The data contain about 100,000 clones, approximately 90% of them singletons. The V gene is TRBV7-9, the J gene TRBJ1-1, with a tentative D call TRBD1 (6 bases). This receptor was taken from an adult in good health. Material: peripheral blood, obtained on day 0 of AZD1222 vaccination. The CDR3 protein is CASSASNRESIEAFF. CDR3 nucleotide sequence: TGTGCCAGCAGCGCTTCCAACAGGGAAAGTATTGAAGCTTTCTTT.